This T cell receptor (beta chain) came from a study of shared clonotypes between healthy human individuals. Study-level points and caveats: Naive subsets typically showed greater estimated richness than memory subsets. Investigators collected only blood, and repertoires in tissues likely differ. Since donors were few, the genetic and exposure-history diversity represented was limited.

Every donor, a Caucasian adult, lived in Nashville, Tennessee. The germline V gene encodes CDR1 MDHEN and CDR2 SYDVKM. V shed 5 bases and J shed 4 bases, with 14 bases lying between them. The CDR3 runs to 14 residues. Worth noting for this clone: Its antigen remains unknown.

Profiling relied on immunoSEQ multiplex PCR, and the TCRdb table lists in-frame clones only, not all of them. The top ten clones hold under 2% of a sample with some 630,000 clones, 60% to 80% of them seen once. The sequence came from a woman in her 30s in good health. The chain uses TRBV28 and TRBJ1-2, with D unclear. The sequenced sample consisted of memory CD4+ T cells sorted from blood. Subset denoted: CD45RA-negative fraction. CDR3 sequence: CASSTQNKLYGYTF. Written as DNA, the CDR3 is TGTGCCAGCAGTACCCAGAACAAGCTCTATGGCTACACCTTC.